These 15 T cell receptor beta chains came from one sample sequenced in a study of blood T cells in healthy people across ages. The second PCR ran about 6 to 12 cycles with a sample-barcoded 5' primer and J-beta primers. TCRdb reprocessed the 5' RACE reads via MiXCR and lists one record per CDR3 protein. The table records about 1.1 million distinct CDR3 sequences, approximately 38% of them present only once. The sample was blood. The receptors derive from a man aged 18 to 30 in good health.

A single count supports this clonotype. CDR3 coding DNA: TGTGCCACCAGTGATCCCGAGGGACAGGGGGGTAATGAGCAGTTCTTC. This translates into CATSDPEGQGGNEQFF. The chain recombines TRBV24-1 with TRBJ2-1; 11 bases agree with TRBD1. CDR3 size: 16 residues. The trim removed 3 bases at V and 7 bases at J, leaving 7 bases unmatched. Germline lookup yields CDR1 KGHDR and CDR2 SFDVKD.

J is TRBJ1-2 and V is TRBV4-3; possibly TRBD1 for D (5 bases). Germline values: CDR1 LGHNA, CDR2 YSLEER. This CDR3 has 16 residues. Trimming took 1 base from V and 2 from J, leaving 14 bases between them. In DNA form, the CDR3 reads TGCGCCAGCAGCCAAGGGGTTAGGGGTTTCAACTATGGCTACACCTTC. This translates into CASSQGVRGFNYGYTF.

The V call is TRBV27, the J call TRBJ2-1; no reliable D call. The V and J ends lost 5 bases and 0 bases respectively, with 11 bases between them. Germline CDR1 reads MNHEY; CDR2 reads SMNVEV (reference sequence). The CDR3 runs 15 residues. The CDR3 region has the DNA TGTGCCAGCAGTGACTCAACGTCCTCCTACAATGAGCAGTTCTTC. Its protein is CASSDSTSSYNEQFF.

V is TRBV5-1 and J is TRBJ2-7; 8 bases align to TRBD1. V shed 2 bases and J 8 bases; nucleotides not matched to a gene: 15. The CDR3 runs 16 residues. Germline CDR1 is SGHRS and CDR2 is YFSETQ. Here the CDR3 reads CASSFLGRQGLDKQYF. The CDR3 DNA follows: TGCGCCAGCAGCTTCCTCGGCAGACAGGGGCTCGACAAGCAGTACTTC. Complete variable domain (other parts from reference TRBV5-1 and TRBJ2-7): KAGVTQTPRYLIKTRGQQVTLSCSPISGHRSVSWYQQTPGQGLQFLFEYFSETQRNKGNFPGRFSGRQFSNSRSEMNVSTLELGDSALYLCASSFLGRQGLDKQYFGPGTRLTVT.

This clonotype came up a few times. The chain uses TRBV6-6 and TRBJ2-7, with D unresolved. V gave up 5 bases and J gave up 2 bases, with 4 bases separating them. The CDR3 has 11 amino acids. Looked up from germline, CDR1 is MNHNY and CDR2 is SVGAGI (reference sequence). CDR3 in DNA: TGTGCCAGCAGTAATACCTACGAGCAGTACTTC. Protein sequence: CASSNTYEQYF.

To note about this clonotype: This may come from a read error, since a much larger clone is one base off. J is TRBJ2-1 and V is TRBV12-3 or TRBV12-4, with TRBD1 matching over 7 bases. The CDR3 loop spans 13 amino acids. CDR3 bases: TGTGCCAGCAGGGGACAGACCTACAATGTGCAGTTCTTC. Translated: CASRGQTYNVQFF.

This clonotype was observed a few times. The chain has TRBV12-3 or TRBV12-4 and TRBJ1-1; 9 nucleotides match TRBD1. With 7 bases clipped from V and 6 bases from J, the junction kept 15 bases outside the gene matches. This CDR3 spans 16 amino acids. CDR3 DNA: TGTGCCAGCACCCCGATTGGGACAGGGTTGGCAGCTGAAGCTTTCTTT. It yields the protein CASTPIGTGLAAEAFF.

The chain uses TRBV2 and TRBJ2-1, with 7 bases identical to TRBD1. Trimming took 1 base from V and 4 from J; bases not matched to a gene: 4. The germline V gene encodes CDR1 SNHLY and CDR2 FYNNEI. The CDR3 runs 15 residues. The CDR3 region is CASSEEGGRYNEQFF. The CDR3 nucleotides are TGTGCCAGCAGTGAAGAAGGGGGCCGTTACAATGAGCAGTTCTTC. The entire variable domain, with the rest obtained from reference TRBV2 and TRBJ2-1, is as follows: EPEVTQTPSHQVTQMGQEVILRCVPISNHLYFYWYRQILGQKVEFLVSFYNNEISEKSEIFDDQFSVERPDGSNFTLKIRSTKLEDSAMYFCASSEEGGRYNEQFFGPGTRLTVL.

The rearrangement uses TRBV9 and TRBJ2-7; TRBD2 agrees at 11 bases. V was clipped by 0 bases and J by 3 bases; unmatched bases: 11. CDR1 is SGDLS and CDR2 is YYNGEE in the germline V gene. CDR3 length equals 18 residues. CDR3: CASSVGSASGGSYYEQYF. The CDR3 DNA sequence: TGTGCCAGCAGCGTAGGTTCGGCTAGCGGGGGGAGTTACTACGAGCAGTACTTC.

On this clonotype itself: Possible read error: a much larger clone is one base away. The chain links TRBV12-3 or TRBV12-4 to TRBJ1-2; TRBD1 matches at 7 bases. V trimming: 8 bases; J trimming: 2 bases; junction bases outside the gene matches: 14. The CDR3 is 16 residues long. The CDR3 coding sequence is TGTGCCAGCGGCCCTAGGACAGGAGACCTCAACTATGGCTACACCTTC. It codes for CASGPRTGDLNYGYTF.

The chain employs TRBV18 and TRBJ1-1, with D perhaps TRBD1 (6 bases). Germline CDR1 is KGHSH and CDR2 is LQKENI. V dropped 2 bases and J dropped 5 bases, with 12 bases sitting between them. The CDR3 is 14 residues long. The CDR3 loop reads CASSPAGARTEAFF. CDR3 DNA: TGTGCCAGCTCACCAGCGGGGGCGAGAACTGAAGCTTTCTTT.

This clonotype was seen at least ten times. The chain carries TRBV10-3 and TRBJ2-3, with TRBD2 as a possible D gene (7 bases). CDR1 and CDR2 (germline): ENHRY, SYGVKD. The CDR3 is 12 residues long. Trimming took 7 bases from V and 5 from J, leaving 10 bases between them. The CDR3 sequence: CAIKGGGDTQYF. The CDR3 DNA reads as TGTGCCATCAAAGGGGGGGGAGATACGCAGTATTTT.

The gene calls are TRBV7-6 and TRBJ1-2; TRBD1 matches 10 bases. Trimming cost V 0 bases and J 1 base; bases outside gene matches: 5. CDR1 SGHVS and CDR2 FNYEAQ come from the germline V gene. This CDR3 is 17 amino acids long. The CDR3 sequence: CASSLAGTGVFNYGYTF. CDR3 bases: TGTGCCAGCAGCTTAGCCGGGACAGGGGTATTTAACTATGGCTACACCTTC.

This clonotype has a count of ten or more. The chain carries TRBV12-3 or TRBV12-4 and TRBJ1-2; unclear D gene. V lost 1 base to trimming and J lost 0 bases, with 9 bases between them. The CDR3 runs to 15 residues. CDR3 region: CASSLGRRPNYGYTF. For the CDR3, the DNA is TGTGCCAGCAGTTTAGGGCGGCGGCCTAACTATGGCTACACCTTC.

This clonotype occurred a few times. This rearrangement joins TRBV6-5 to TRBJ1-4; D unresolved. The CDR3 spans 14 residues. V shed 3 bases and J shed 8 bases, with 13 bases lying between them. Per the germline V gene, CDR1 is MNHEY and CDR2 is SVGAGI. The CDR3 region is CASSYKGRGEKLFF. CDR3 DNA: TGTGCCAGCAGTTATAAGGGCAGAGGCGAAAAACTGTTTTTT.